Each of the 24 T cell receptor beta chains below was sequenced from the same sample in a study of T cells after yellow fever vaccination. TCRdb reprocessed the 5' RACE reads via MiXCR and lists one record per CDR3 protein. This sample has about 500,000 distinct CDR3 sequences, with about 17% found just once. Sample: PBMCs, taken 5 days after the first yellow fever vaccination. All receptors derive from a man aged 18 to 29 who received the YFV17D yellow fever vaccine.

V and J are TRBV6-1 and TRBJ2-1, with 10 bases fitting TRBD1. The CDR3 length is 15 residues. Germline V CDR1 and CDR2: MNHNS, SASEGT. The V segment lost 7 bases and the J segment 8 bases; nucleotides outside the gene matches: 11. CDR3 residues: CASTVGTGELDEQFF. DNA for the CDR3: TGTGCCAGCACCGTCGGGACAGGGGAACTCGATGAGCAGTTCTTC.

This clonotype was recorded at least ten times. V and J are TRBV7-2 and TRBJ1-1; 8 positions agree with TRBD1. Germline CDR1 is SGHTA and CDR2 is FQGNSA. This CDR3 spans 15 amino acids. V lost 5 bases to trimming and J lost 1 base; unmatched junction nucleotides: 6. This CDR3 is CASSIAGTGNTEAFF. Written as DNA, the CDR3 is TGTGCCAGCAGCATCGCCGGGACAGGGAACACTGAAGCTTTCTTT.

The CDR3 DNA reads as TGTGCCAGCAGCCTCAGGGGGGACGCTGAGCAGTTCTTC. It is translated as CASSLRGDAEQFF. The chain links TRBV7-2 to TRBJ2-1; the D gene is possibly TRBD1 (7 bases). The V gene lost 5 bases and the J gene lost 9 bases, with 14 bases spanning the gap. CDR1 and CDR2 from the germline V gene are SGHTA and FQGNSA. This CDR3 comprises 13 residues.

This chain links TRBV9 with TRBJ2-5; 8 bases agree with TRBD2. The CDR3 loop spans 13 amino acids. CDR1 is SGDLS and CDR2 is YYNGEE in the germline V gene. Trimming cost V 3 bases and J 2 bases; bases outside gene matches: 0. CDR3 region: CASSASGQETQYF. CDR3 sequence (DNA): TGTGCCAGCAGCGCTAGCGGGCAAGAGACCCAGTACTTC.

This clonotype was detected only a few times. The CDR3 DNA reads TGTGCCAGCAGTTCCTACAGATCTGGGGCCAACGTCCTGACTTTC. Amino acid sequence: CASSSYRSGANVLTF. The chain employs TRBV12-3 or TRBV12-4 and TRBJ2-6; D remains unclear. This CDR3 has 15 residues. Trimming took off 4 bases at V and 1 base at J, with 8 bases between the two ends.

The chain recombines TRBV24-1 with TRBJ2-3; D is ambiguous. The CDR3 is 16 residues long. V was pared by 4 bases and J by 1 base, with 14 bases between. CDR1 is KGHDR, CDR2 SFDVKD, per germline. The CDR3 spells CATSESRGTGTDTQYF. The CDR3 coding sequence is TGTGCCACCAGTGAGTCCAGAGGTACCGGCACAGATACGCAGTATTTT.

The CDR3 is CASSLYESLSETQYF. CDR3 DNA: TGTGCCAGCAGCTTGTATGAGAGTCTGAGCGAGACCCAGTACTTC. The chain recombines TRBV5-6 with TRBJ2-5; D uncertain. The germline CDR1 and CDR2 sequences are SGHDT and YYEEEE. This CDR3 has 15 amino acids. The V end was cut by 1 base, the J end by 5 bases, with 15 bases between.

The V gene is TRBV6-5, the J gene TRBJ1-3, with a possible D match to TRBD1 (5 bases). Trimming pared 4 bases from V and 4 bases from J, leaving 14 bases between. In germline, CDR1 is MNHEY, CDR2 SVGAGI. CDR3 length equals 15 residues. The chain's CDR3 is CASSFGRVFGNTIYF. CDR3 DNA: TGTGCCAGCAGTTTCGGCAGGGTATTCGGAAACACCATATATTTT.

The chain couples TRBV7-3 to TRBJ2-1, with D unclear. Trimming shortened V by 5 bases and J by 0 bases, and 11 bases separated the two germline ends. This CDR3 has 15 amino acids. The germline CDR1 and CDR2 sequences are SGHTA and FQGTGA. CDR3 protein: CASSLVAYSYNEQFF. CDR3 nucleotides: TGTGCCAGCAGCCTGGTGGCATACTCCTACAATGAGCAGTTCTTC.

This clonotype was recorded at least ten times. The chain employs TRBV4-1 and TRBJ1-2, with D unresolved. Trimming stripped 4 bases from V and 7 bases from J, with 7 bases between. CDR1 is MGHRA, CDR2 YSYEKL, per germline. This CDR3 comprises 11 residues. The CDR3 spells CASSPGAGYTF. The CDR3 region has the DNA TGCGCCAGCAGCCCAGGAGCTGGCTACACCTTC.

This clonotype was detected a few times. J is TRBJ1-5 and V is TRBV20-1; the match to TRBD1 covers 11 bases. The junction had 6 bases not matched to a gene; V was cut back by 3 bases and J by 5 bases. Germline loops: CDR1 DFQATT, CDR2 SNEGSKA (reference sequence). CDR3 length: 15 amino acids. CDR3 nucleotides: TGCAGTGCTAGGGACAGGGGGCGCGGGTATCAGCCCCAGCATTTT. Protein product: CSARDRGRGYQPQHF.

This clonotype was seen a few times. The chain has TRBV20-1 and TRBJ2-3; D may be TRBD1 (6 bases). The CDR3 has 12 residues. V was shortened by 5 bases and J by 6 bases, with 12 bases between the two germline ends. Germline lookup yields CDR1 DFQATT and CDR2 SNEGSKA (reference sequence). For the CDR3, the DNA is TGCAGTGCTGGAGTTAGGGGGGATACGCAGTATTTT. Translated: CSAGVRGDTQYF.

The sample holds a few counts of this clonotype. This chain joins TRBV9 and TRBJ2-5; 14 bases are shared with TRBD2. Germline-derived CDR1 and CDR2 are SGDLS and YYNGEE. V gave up 3 bases and J gave up 5 bases; unmatched junction bases: 6. The CDR3 has 16 amino acids. The CDR3 reads CASSATSGGAGETQYF. In DNA, the CDR3 is TGTGCCAGCAGCGCGACTAGCGGGGGGGCAGGGGAGACCCAGTACTTC.

This CDR3 reads CASSLAREIPEAFF. Written as DNA, the CDR3 is TGTGCCAGCAGCTTAGCGCGGGAGATTCCTGAAGCTTTCTTT. V usage is TRBV7-9 and J usage is TRBJ1-1, with no clear D. The CDR3 runs 14 residues. With 0 bases removed from V and 6 bases from J, the gap between germline ends came to 11 bases. The germline gives CDR1 SEHNR, CDR2 FQNEAQ (reference sequence). The whole variable domain, remainder taken from reference TRBV7-9 and TRBJ1-1, is DTGVSQNPRHKITKRGQNVTFRCDPISEHNRLYWYRQTLGQGPEFLTYFQNEAQLEKSRLLSDRFSAERPKGSFSTLEIQRTEQGDSAMYLCASSLAREIPEAFFGQGTRLTVV.

This clonotype was counted a single time. V and J are TRBV6-6 and TRBJ1-5, with no clear D. The V and J ends lost 6 bases and 5 bases respectively, with 8 bases between them. The germline V gene encodes CDR1 MNHNY and CDR2 SVGAGI (reference sequence). The CDR3 contains 12 residues. In nucleotides, the CDR3 is TGTGCCAGCAGGTCCTTTGATCAGCCCCAGCATTTT. Protein: CASRSFDQPQHF.

This clonotype was detected only a few times. The chain employs TRBV12-3 or TRBV12-4 and TRBJ2-7, with D tentatively TRBD1 (5 bases). The CDR3 loop spans 12 amino acids. V lost 4 bases and J lost 6, with 10 bases in between. CDR3 amino acids: CASSSDSREQYV. The DNA of the CDR3 is TGTGCCAGCAGTTCAGACAGCCGCGAGCAGTACGTC.

The V and J genes are TRBV4-1 and TRBJ1-5; D gene ambiguous. Germline CDR1 and CDR2: MGHRA and YSYEKL. This CDR3 is 15 amino acids long. Trimming left V 4 bases short and J 3 bases short, with 13 bases between. The DNA for the CDR3 is TGCGCCAGCAGCCGTGGGTCCGGTCACAATCAGCCCCAGCATTTT. It encodes CASSRGSGHNQPQHF.

The J gene is TRBJ2-3, the V gene TRBV9, with 9 bases aligning to TRBD1. Germline V CDR1 and CDR2: SGDLS, YYNGEE. The CDR3 sequence is 15 residues long. Trimming removed 0 bases from V and 6 bases from J; junction bases left unmatched: 5. As DNA, the CDR3 is TGTGCCAGCAGCGTAGTCGGACAGGGGATGGATACGCAGTATTTT. Its translation is CASSVVGQGMDTQYF. The variable domain in full, completed from reference TRBV9 and TRBJ2-3, reads DSGVTQTPKHLITATGQRVTLRCSPRSGDLSVYWYQQSLDQGLQFLIQYYNGEERAKGNILERFSAQQFPDLHSELNLSSLELGDSALYFCASSVVGQGMDTQYFGPGTRLTVL.

V usage is TRBV24-1 and J usage is TRBJ1-5; D possibly corresponds to TRBD1 (6 bases). V gave up 4 bases and J gave up 8 bases, with 14 bases separating them. The CDR3 length is 14 residues. Germline V gives CDR1 KGHDR, CDR2 SFDVKD. CDR3 sequence reads: CATSDNDRIEPQHF. CDR3 sequence (DNA): TGTGCCACCAGTGACAATGACAGGATAGAGCCCCAGCATTTT.

This clonotype came up many times. The chain couples TRBV6-1 to TRBJ2-7; a possible D gene is TRBD2 (7 bases). The ends were cut back, 6 bases at V and 3 bases at J, with 12 bases in the middle. CDR1 and CDR2 (germline): MNHNS, SASEGT. This CDR3 is built from 13 residues. CDR3 sequence (DNA): TGTGCCAGCAGAAGGGGGGGCGTCTACGAGCAGTACTTC. This translates into CASRRGGVYEQYF.

This clonotype has more than one count but fewer than ten. The chain links TRBV7-2 to TRBJ1-1; D is perhaps TRBD1 (6 bases). CDR3 length: 16 amino acids. Trimming cost V 1 base and J 2 bases, with 14 bases left between them. Germline V gives CDR1 SGHTA, CDR2 FQGNSA. CDR3 coding DNA: TGTGCCAGCAGCTTAGTGCAGGGGTTGAGAAACACTGAAGCTTTCTTT. Its protein product is CASSLVQGLRNTEAFF. The full variable domain, rest sourced from reference TRBV7-2 and TRBJ1-1, is GAGVSQSPSNKVTEKGKDVELRCDPISGHTALYWYRQSLGQGLEFLIYFQGNSAPDKSGLPSDRFSAERTGGSVSTLTIQRTQQEDSAVYLCASSLVQGLRNTEAFFGQGTRLTVV.

V and J are TRBV9 and TRBJ1-1; 9 bases are a match to TRBD1. The trim removed 6 bases at V and 1 base at J, leaving 4 bases unmatched. Germline V lookup: CDR1 SGDLS, CDR2 YYNGEE. The length of the CDR3 is 14 residues. CDR3 amino acids: CASTRDRANTEAFF. CDR3 sequence (DNA): TGTGCCAGCACCCGGGACAGGGCGAACACTGAAGCTTTCTTT.

The chain employs TRBV4-3 and TRBJ2-1; perhaps TRBD2 as D (7 bases). Trimming removed 4 bases from V and 0 bases from J, with 16 bases in between. CDR3 length: 17 residues. Germline-derived CDR1 and CDR2 are LGHNA and YSLEER. For the CDR3, the DNA is TGCGCCAGCAGCCCGTCCGGTGCGGGGGCCTCCTACAATGAGCAGTTCTTC. Protein: CASSPSGAGASYNEQFF.

This clonotype was recorded a few times. The rearrangement joins TRBV19 to TRBJ2-2; TRBD1 is a possible D gene (6 bases). V was clipped by 7 bases and J by 2 bases, with 14 bases between them. This CDR3 has 15 amino acids. Germline lookup yields CDR1 LNHDA and CDR2 SQIVND (reference sequence). In DNA form, the CDR3 reads TGTGCCAGTACTCCGGGACACGTAAACACCGGGGAGCTGTTTTTT. Translation: CASTPGHVNTGELFF.